The clone carrying this TCR beta chain turned up a few times. The antigen remains undetermined. Each sample had at least 7 million PBMCs isolated. The germline gives CDR1 ENHRY, CDR2 SYGVKD. V dropped 5 bases and J dropped 0 bases, with 7 bases sitting between them. The CDR3 is 13 residues long. The data were obtained in a study of blood T cells in healthy people across ages. Study-wide findings and caveats: Researchers judged that diversity estimates from one million T cells fell short of true values. Expanded clonotype shifts may have been confounded, as the donors had an unknown CMV status.

Together with a sample-barcoded 5' primer, a J-beta primer mix was included in a second PCR lasting roughly 6 to 12 cycles. TCRdb redid the calling of the 5' RACE reads with MiXCR, one entry per CDR3 protein. Of about 1.4 million distinct CDR3 sequences listed, 59% are singletons. J is TRBJ2-5 and V is TRBV10-3; D gene ambiguous. The sequenced material came from blood. This TCR came from a man between 18 and 29 years old in good health. Here the CDR3 DNA reads TGTGCCATCAGTAATCCACACCAAGAGACCCAGTACTTC. Protein: CAISNPHQETQYF.